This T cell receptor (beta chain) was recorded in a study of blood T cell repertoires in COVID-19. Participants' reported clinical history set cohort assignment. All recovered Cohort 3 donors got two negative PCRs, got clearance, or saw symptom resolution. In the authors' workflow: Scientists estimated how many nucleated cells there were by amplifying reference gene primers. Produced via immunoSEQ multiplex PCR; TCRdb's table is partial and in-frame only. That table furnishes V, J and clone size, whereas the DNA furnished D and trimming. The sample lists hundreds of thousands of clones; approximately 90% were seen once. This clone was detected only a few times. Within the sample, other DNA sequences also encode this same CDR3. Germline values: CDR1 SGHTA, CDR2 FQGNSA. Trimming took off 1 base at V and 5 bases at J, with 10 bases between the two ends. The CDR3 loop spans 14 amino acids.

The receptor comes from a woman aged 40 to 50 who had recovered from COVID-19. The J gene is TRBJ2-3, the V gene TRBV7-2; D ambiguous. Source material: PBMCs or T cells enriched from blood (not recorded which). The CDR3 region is CASSLGGSQDTQYF. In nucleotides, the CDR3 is TGTGCCAGCAGCTTAGGTGGTAGCCAAGATACGCAGTATTTT.